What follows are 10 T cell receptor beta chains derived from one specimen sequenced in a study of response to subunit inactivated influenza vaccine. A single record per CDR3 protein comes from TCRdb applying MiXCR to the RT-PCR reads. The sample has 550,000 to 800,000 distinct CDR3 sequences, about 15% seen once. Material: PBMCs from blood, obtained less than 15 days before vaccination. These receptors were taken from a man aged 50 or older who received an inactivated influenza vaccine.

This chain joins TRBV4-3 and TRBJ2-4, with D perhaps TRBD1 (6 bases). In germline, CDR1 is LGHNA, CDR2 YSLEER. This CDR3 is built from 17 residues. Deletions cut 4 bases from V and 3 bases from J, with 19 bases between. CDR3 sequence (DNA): TGCGCCAGCAGCCCCCATCGGGACACCTCCGGCAAAAACATTCAGTACTTC. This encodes CASSPHRDTSGKNIQYF.

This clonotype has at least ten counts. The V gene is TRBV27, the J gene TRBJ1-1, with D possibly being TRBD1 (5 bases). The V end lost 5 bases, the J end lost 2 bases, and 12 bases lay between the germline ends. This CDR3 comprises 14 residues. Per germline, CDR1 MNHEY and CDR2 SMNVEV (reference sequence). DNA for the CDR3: TGTGCCAGCAGTCTTACGCAGGGTAACACTGAAGCTTTCTTT. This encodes CASSLTQGNTEAFF.

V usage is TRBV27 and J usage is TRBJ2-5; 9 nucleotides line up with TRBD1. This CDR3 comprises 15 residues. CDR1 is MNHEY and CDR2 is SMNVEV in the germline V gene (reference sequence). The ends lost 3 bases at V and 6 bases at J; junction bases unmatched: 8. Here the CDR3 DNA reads TGTGCCAGCAGTTTCGACAGGGGGATCAGGAAGACCCAGTACTTC. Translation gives CASSFDRGIRKTQYF.

CDR3 region: CASSYHLQETQYF. CDR3 sequence (DNA): TGTGCCAGCAGTTACCACTTACAAGAGACCCAGTACTTC. The V call is TRBV6-2 or TRBV6-3, the J call TRBJ2-5, with D uncertain. Trimming stripped 2 bases from V and 2 bases from J, with 6 bases between. Germline V lookup: CDR1 MNHEY, CDR2 SVGEGT. The CDR3 loop spans 13 amino acids.

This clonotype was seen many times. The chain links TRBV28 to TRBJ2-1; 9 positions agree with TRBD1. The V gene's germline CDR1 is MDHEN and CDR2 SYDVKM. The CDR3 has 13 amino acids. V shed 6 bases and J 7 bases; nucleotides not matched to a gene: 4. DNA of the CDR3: TGTGCCAGCAGAAGACAGGGGGAGAATGAGCAGTTCTTC. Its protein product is CASRRQGENEQFF.

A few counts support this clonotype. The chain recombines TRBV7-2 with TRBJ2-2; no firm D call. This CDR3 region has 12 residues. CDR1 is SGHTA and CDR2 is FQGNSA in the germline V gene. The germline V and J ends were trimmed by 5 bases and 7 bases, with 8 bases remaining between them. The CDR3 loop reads CASSPEVGELFF. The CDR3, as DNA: TGTGCCAGCAGCCCGGAAGTCGGGGAGCTGTTTTTT.

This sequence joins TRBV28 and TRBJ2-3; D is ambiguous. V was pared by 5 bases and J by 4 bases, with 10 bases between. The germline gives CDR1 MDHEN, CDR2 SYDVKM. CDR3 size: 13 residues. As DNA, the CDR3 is TGTGCCAGCAGTCCGGCGAACTCAGATACGCAGTATTTT. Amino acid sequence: CASSPANSDTQYF.

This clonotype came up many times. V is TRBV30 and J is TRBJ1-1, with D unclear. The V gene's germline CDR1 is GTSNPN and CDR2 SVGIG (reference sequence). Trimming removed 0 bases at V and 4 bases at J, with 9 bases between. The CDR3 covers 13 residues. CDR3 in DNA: TGTGCCTGGAGTGTAGGCAGTCGCACTGAAGCTTTCTTT. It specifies CAWSVGSRTEAFF.

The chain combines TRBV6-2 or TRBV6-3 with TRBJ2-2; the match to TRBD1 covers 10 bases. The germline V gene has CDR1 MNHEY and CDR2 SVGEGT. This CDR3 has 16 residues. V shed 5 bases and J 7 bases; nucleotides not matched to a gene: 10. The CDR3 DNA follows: TGTGCCAGCAGTGCCGGGACAGGGGAAAGTATCGGGGAGCTGTTTTTT. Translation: CASSAGTGESIGELFF.

The CDR3 sequence is CASSGSGLAARGEQFF. CDR3 DNA: TGTGCCAGCAGTGGATCGGGACTAGCGGCCAGGGGTGAGCAGTTCTTC. The rearrangement uses TRBV12-3 or TRBV12-4 and TRBJ2-1; 11 nucleotides align to TRBD2. The CDR3 is 16 amino acids. J gave up 9 bases and V 5 bases, and 12 bases lay outside the gene matches.